This section outlines one T cell receptor beta chain sequence together with its context. This specimen comes from a study of shared clonotypes between healthy human individuals. V shed 8 bases and J 7 bases; nucleotides not matched to a gene: 11. The germline V gene encodes CDR1 SEHNR and CDR2 FQNEAQ (reference sequence). The length of the CDR3 is 17 residues. This table comes from immunoSEQ multiplex PCR, and its TCRdb copy is limited to in-frame clones, with some not included. This sample carries hundreds of thousands of clones, about 97% of them seen once, and the ten largest clones take about 0.06%.

The specimen was naive CD4+ T cells sorted from blood. The subset is: CD45RA+ positively selected. This TCR was sampled from a young woman in good health. This sequence joins TRBV7-9 and TRBJ2-2; 15 nucleotides align to TRBD2. CDR3 in DNA: TGTGCCAGCGCGAGGAGATGGGGACTAGCGGGAGGCGGGGAGCTGTTTTTT. This codes for CASARRWGLAGGGELFF.